This T cell receptor (beta chain) was captured by sequencing in a study of cytomegalovirus exposure and HLA in healthy donors. V was pared by 2 bases and J by 0 bases, with 11 bases between. Germline V lookup: CDR1 MGHRA, CDR2 YSYEKL. The CDR3 has 15 amino acids. Primers included in the PCR were 60 Vbeta and 13 Jbeta primers. Assay: immunoSEQ multiplex PCR; the TCRdb copy retains only in-frame clones and omits some. This table has 90,000 to 110,000 clones, approximately 80% appearing once. The sequencing sample was made of PBMCs. This rearrangement joins TRBV4-1 to TRBJ2-7, with D possibly TRBD2 on 6 matching bases. The source of this sequence is a woman in her twenties or thirties in good health and CMV-seronegative. The CDR3 nucleotides are TGCGCCAGCAGCCAATTCGGGACTGCCTCCTACGAGCAGTACTTC. It yields the protein CASSQFGTASYEQYF.